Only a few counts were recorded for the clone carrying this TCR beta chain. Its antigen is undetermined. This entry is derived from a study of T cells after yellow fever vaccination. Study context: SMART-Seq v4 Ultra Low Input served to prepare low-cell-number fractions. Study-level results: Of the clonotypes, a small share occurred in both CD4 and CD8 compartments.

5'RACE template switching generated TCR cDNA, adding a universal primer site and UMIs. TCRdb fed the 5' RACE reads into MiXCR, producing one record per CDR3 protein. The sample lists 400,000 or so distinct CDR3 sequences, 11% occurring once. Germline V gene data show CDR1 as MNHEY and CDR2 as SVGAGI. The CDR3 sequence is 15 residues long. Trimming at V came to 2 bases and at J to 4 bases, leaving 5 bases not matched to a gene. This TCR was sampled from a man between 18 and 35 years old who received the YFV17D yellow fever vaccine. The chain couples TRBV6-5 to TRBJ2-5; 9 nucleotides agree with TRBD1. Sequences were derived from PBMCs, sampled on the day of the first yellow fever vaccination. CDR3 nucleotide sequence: TGTGCCAGCAGTTACGCCGGGACAGGGCGAGAGACCCAGTACTTC. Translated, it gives CASSYAGTGRETQYF.